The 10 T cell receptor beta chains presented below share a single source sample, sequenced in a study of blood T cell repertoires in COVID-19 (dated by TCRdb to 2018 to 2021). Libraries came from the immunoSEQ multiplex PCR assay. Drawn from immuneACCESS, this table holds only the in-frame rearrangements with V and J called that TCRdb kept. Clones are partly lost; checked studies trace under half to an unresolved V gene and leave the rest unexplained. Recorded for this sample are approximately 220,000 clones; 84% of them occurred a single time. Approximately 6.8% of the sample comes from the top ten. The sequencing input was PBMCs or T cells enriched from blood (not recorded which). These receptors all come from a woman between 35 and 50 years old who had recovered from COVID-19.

The CDR3 region has the DNA TGTGCCACCAGTGAACCACAGACGCCCCCAAACACCGGGGAGCTGTTTTTT. This encodes CATSEPQTPPNTGELFF. The genes are TRBV24-1 and TRBJ2-2; D gene ambiguous. V dropped 4 bases and J dropped 2 bases, with 16 bases sitting between them. This CDR3 is 17 amino acids long. Germline values: CDR1 KGHDR, CDR2 SFDVKD.

Here the CDR3 DNA reads TGTGCCAGCAGCCGAACAGGGGGCGCTTCCCACGAGCAGTACTTC. Its translation: CASSRTGGASHEQYF. The J gene is TRBJ2-7, the V gene TRBV6-5, with 9 bases lining up with TRBD1. The germline CDR1 and CDR2 sequences are MNHEY and SVGAGI. This CDR3 comprises 15 residues. After removal of 6 bases from V and 5 bases from J, the junction contained 11 bases not matched to a gene.

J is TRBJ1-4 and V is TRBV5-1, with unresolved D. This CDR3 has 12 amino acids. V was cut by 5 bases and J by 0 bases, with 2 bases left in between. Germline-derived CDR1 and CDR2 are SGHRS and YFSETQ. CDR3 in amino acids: CASSTTNEKLFF. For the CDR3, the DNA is TGCGCCAGCAGTACAACTAATGAAAAACTGTTTTTT.

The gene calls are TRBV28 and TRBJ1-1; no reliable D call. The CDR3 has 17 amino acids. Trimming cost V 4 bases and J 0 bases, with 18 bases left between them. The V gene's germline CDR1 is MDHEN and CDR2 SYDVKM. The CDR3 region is CASSSPLSTRMNTEAFF. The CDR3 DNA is TGTGCCAGCAGTTCCCCCCTTTCTACTAGGATGAACACTGAAGCTTTCTTT. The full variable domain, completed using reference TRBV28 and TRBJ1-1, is DVKVTQSSRYLVKRTGEKVFLECVQDMDHENMFWYRQDPGLGLRLIYFSYDVKMKEKGDIPEGYSVSREKKERFSLILESASTNQTSMYLCASSSPLSTRMNTEAFFGQGTRLTVV.

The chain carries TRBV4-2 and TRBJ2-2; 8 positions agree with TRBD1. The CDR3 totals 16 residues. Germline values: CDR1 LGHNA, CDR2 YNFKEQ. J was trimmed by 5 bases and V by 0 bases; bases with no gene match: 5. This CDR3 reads CASSQEPGGATGELFF. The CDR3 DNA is TGTGCCAGCAGCCAAGAGCCAGGGGGCGCGACCGGGGAGCTGTTTTTT.

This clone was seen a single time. The CDR3 DNA reads TGCGCCAGCAGCTGGGCGACAGGGTGGAGGGAGACCCAGTACTTC. Translation: CASSWATGWRETQYF. The V and J genes are TRBV5-1 and TRBJ2-5, with 7 positions matching TRBD1. The germline gives CDR1 SGHRS, CDR2 YFSETQ. The CDR3 extends over 15 amino acids. With 3 bases clipped from V and 5 bases from J, the junction kept 10 bases outside the gene matches.

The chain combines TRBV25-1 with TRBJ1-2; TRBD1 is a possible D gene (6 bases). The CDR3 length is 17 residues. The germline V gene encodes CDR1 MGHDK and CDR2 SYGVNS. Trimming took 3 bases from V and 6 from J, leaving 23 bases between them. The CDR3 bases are TGTGCCAGCAGTGATGGGGGGGCCAACGTTGGCGCTCATGGCTACACCTTC. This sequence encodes CASSDGGANVGAHGYTF.

CDR3 nucleotides: TGTGCCACCAGCAGAGACAGGCGCACAGATACGCAGTATTTT. This encodes CATSRDRRTDTQYF. The chain has TRBV24-1 and TRBJ2-3; a possible D gene is TRBD1 (6 bases). The V gene's germline CDR1 is KGHDR and CDR2 SFDVKD. Trimming took off 7 bases at V and 1 base at J, with 11 bases between the two ends. The CDR3 totals 14 residues.

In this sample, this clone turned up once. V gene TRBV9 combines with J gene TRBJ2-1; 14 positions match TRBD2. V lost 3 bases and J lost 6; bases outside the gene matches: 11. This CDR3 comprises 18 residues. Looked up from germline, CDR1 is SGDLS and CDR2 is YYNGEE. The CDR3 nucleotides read TGTGCCAGCAGCGCTGGCCCCAAGACTAGCGGGAGGGGCAATGAGCAGTTCTTC. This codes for CASSAGPKTSGRGNEQFF.

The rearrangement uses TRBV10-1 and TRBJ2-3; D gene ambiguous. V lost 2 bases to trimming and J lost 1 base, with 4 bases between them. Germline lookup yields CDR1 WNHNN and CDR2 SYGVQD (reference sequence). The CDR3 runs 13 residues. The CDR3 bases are TGCGCCAGCAGTGAGCGGGGCACAGATACGCAGTATTTT. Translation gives CASSERGTDTQYF.